Listed below are T cell receptor beta chains from one sample, sequenced in a study of T cell changes during pregnancy in multiple sclerosis. Profiling relied on immunoSEQ multiplex PCR, and the TCRdb table lists in-frame clones only, not all of them. The table has 95,000 to 110,000 clones, about 90% seen once. The sample in question was peripheral blood, obtained in the third trimester of pregnancy. The receptors stem from a female donor in good health, enrolled as a control in a pregnancy study. CDR3s include the opening cysteine and the closing phenylalanine or tryptophan. Fields, in order: D gene, J gene, V gene, clone size, CDR3 protein, CDR3 DNA. D genes are given only for firm matches. Only part of the rows carry a size: once, few, many, or a class if the clone is expanded.

NA TRBJ1-5 TRBV2 NA CASRRDSPSNQPQHF TGTGCCAGCAGACGGGACTCTCCGAGCAATCAGCCCCAGCATTTT
TRBD2 TRBJ2-3 TRBV5-4 NA CASSLAGSGGLHAQYF TGTGCCAGCAGCTTGGCCGGTAGCGGGGGCCTCCACGCGCAGTATTTT
NA TRBJ2-5 TRBV6-6 NA CASSHGETQYF TGTGCCAGCAGTCACGGAGAGACCCAGTACTTC
NA TRBJ2-1 TRBV18 NA CASSGLTGINYNEQFF TGTGCCAGCTCAGGGTTAACAGGTATCAACTACAATGAGCAGTTCTTC
TRBD1 TRBJ2-7 TRBV18 NA CASSPSGTGGREQYF TGTGCCAGCTCACCCTCCGGGACAGGGGGTAGGGAGCAGTACTTC
NA TRBJ2-2 TRBV6-6 NA CASTRQTPDSGGELFF TGTGCCAGCACTAGACAGACCCCGGACAGCGGCGGGGAGCTGTTTTTT
TRBD1 TRBJ2-3 TRBV11-2 NA CASSLGLITGGLDTQYF TGTGCCAGCAGCTTAGGTCTTATAACAGGGGGGCTAGATACGCAGTATTTT
TRBD1 TRBJ2-2 TRBV7-3 NA CASSLQGAGTGELFF TGTGCCAGCAGCTTACAGGGGGCCGGCACCGGGGAGCTGTTTTTT
NA TRBJ2-1 TRBV5-3 NA CARSRALLGADYNEQFF TGTGCCAGAAGCCGCGCTCTCCTGGGGGCGGACTACAATGAGCAGTTCTTC
NA TRBJ1-3 TRBV5-1 NA CASSVLGADSGNTIYF TGCGCCAGCAGCGTATTAGGGGCTGATTCTGGAAACACCATATATTTT
NA TRBJ2-7 TRBV14 NA CASSQDRLAEQYF TGTGCCAGCAGCCAAGATAGGCTAGCCGAGCAGTACTTC
NA TRBJ1-6 TRBV15 NA CATSRDISSYNSPLHF TGTGCCACCAGCAGAGATATCAGCTCCTATAATTCACCCCTCCACTTT
NA TRBJ1-1 TRBV7-9 once CASSWTELNTEAFF TGTGCCAGCAGCTGGACAGAGCTTAACACTGAAGCTTTCTTT
TRBD1 TRBJ1-1 TRBV27 NA CASIQGAMNTEAFF TGTGCCAGCATACAGGGGGCTATGAACACTGAAGCTTTCTTT
NA TRBJ2-7 TRBV21-1 NA CASSTTKVDSTYEQYF TGTGCCAGCAGCACTACTAAAGTTGACAGTACCTACGAGCAGTACTTC
NA TRBJ1-1 TRBV5-1 NA CASSLAAGRTNTEAFF TGCGCCAGCAGCTTGGCGGCAGGGCGAACCAACACTGAAGCTTTCTTT
NA TRBJ2-7 TRBV5-1 NA CASSSQGFYEQYF TGCGCCAGCAGCTCCCAGGGATTCTATGAGCAGTACTTC
NA TRBJ1-1 TRBV18 NA CASSPPMGGGNTEAFF TGTGCCAGCTCACCCCCAATGGGAGGGGGGAACACTGAAGCTTTCTTT
NA TRBJ1-2 TRBV5-1 NA CASSFPGDYGYTF TGCGCCAGCAGCTTCCCAGGGGACTATGGCTACACCTTC
TRBD1 TRBJ2-6 TRBV9 NA CASSARGTGANVLTF TGTGCCAGCAGCGCCAGGGGGACTGGGGCCAACGTCCTGACTTTC
NA TRBJ1-6 TRBV4-3 NA CASSQMRNSPLHF TGCGCCAGCAGCCAAATGAGGAATTCACCCCTCCACTTT
NA TRBJ2-5 TRBV5-1 NA CASSLEVGQLQETQYF TGCGCCAGCAGCTTGGAGGTCGGACAGCTCCAAGAGACCCAGTACTTC